This TCR beta chain derives from a study of PD-1 blockade in classical Hodgkin lymphoma. Study results and caveats: Relapsed/refractory patients reportedly had lower baseline diversity than newly diagnosed patients. Exclusion applied to patients who initiated nivolumab less than 1 year following ASCT. Possibly reflecting disease activity or prior therapy, repertoire differences have causes that remain undefined. Unlike CD8+ TCR diversity, which did not rise significantly by C4D1, CD4+ TCR diversity did.

Produced via immunoSEQ multiplex PCR; TCRdb's table is partial and in-frame only. Found here are roughly 8,500 clones, around 88% of them singletons; the top ten hold roughly a third. The sample's time point: cycle 4 day 1 (C4D1), after more than five weeks of nivolumab. Relapses following autologous stem cell transplantation were seen in all patients, with brentuximab vedotin exposure varying. Details on this clone: What it binds is unknown.

The V gene end was trimmed by 5 bases and the J gene end by 5 bases; junction bases not matched to a gene: 9. There are 15 residues in the CDR3. Germline V gene sequence: CDR1 SEHNR, CDR2 FQNEAQ (reference sequence). The sequenced sample was peripheral blood mononuclear cells (PBMCs), obtained before the fourth cycle of nivolumab. The clonotype originates from a human donor with classical Hodgkin lymphoma. The chain has TRBV7-9 and TRBJ2-1, with 7 nucleotides matching TRBD1. The DNA of the CDR3 is TGTGCCAGCAGCCCCGGGACAGCGGTAGACAATGAGCAGTTCTTC. It codes for CASSPGTAVDNEQFF.